Described below is a single TCR beta chain sequence and its context. Antigen specificity is unknown. The CDR3 has 13 residues. Germline CDR1 and CDR2: SGHTA and FQGNSA. V was clipped by 1 base and J by 14 bases; unmatched bases: 8. Since all of the isolated RNA was reverse transcribed, expressed TCRB transcripts were what got sequenced. Sequenced by immunoSEQ multiplex PCR; TCRdb stores in-frame clones only, minus some. Of under 450,000 clones in the sample, over 11% were seen once. This record comes from a study of beta chain features in type 1 diabetes. Cell sorting via CD45RO/CCR7/CD25/CD127/CD95/CD27 was performed to obtain CD4+ naive, central memory, regulatory and stem cell-like memory cells. Regarding the study as a whole: Any PCR bias toward short templates would affect both groups alike.

The source is a man aged 25 to 40 in good health. The specimen was naive CD4+ T cells from blood. The V gene is TRBV7-2, the J gene TRBJ2-3; 8 nucleotides agree with TRBD2. CDR3 sequence reads: CASSLEGLGMLYF. The CDR3 DNA sequence: TGTGCCAGCAGCTTAGAGGGACTAGGGATGTTGTATTTT.